The 16 T cell receptor beta chains in this list originate from one sample, sequenced in a study of regulatory T cells in long-lasting Graves disease. Time point meaning: persistent/refractory GD, antithyroid drugs over 5 years with positive TRAb. PBMC-extracted RNA yielded the TCR library. For TCR beta, libraries came from iRepertoire HTBI primers and Arm-PCR of CDR3 regions. TCRdb re-analysed the multiplex PCR reads in MiXCR, keeping a single row per CDR3 protein. The sample holds roughly 700,000 distinct CDR3 sequences, about 32% seen once. Source: peripheral blood mononuclear cells (PBMCs), taken when the disease was refractory, from a patient treated with antithyroid drugs. The receptors originated from a female donor with Graves disease.

This rearrangement joins TRBV7-3 to TRBJ2-7; TRBD2 is a possible D gene (6 bases). Germline V lookup: CDR1 SGHTA, CDR2 FQGTGA. V was trimmed by 0 bases and J by 6 bases, leaving 9 bases between them. CDR3 length: 13 residues. CDR3 loop: CASSLTWRGEQYF. The CDR3 DNA reads as TGTGCCAGCAGCTTAACGTGGAGGGGCGAGCAGTACTTC.

J is TRBJ1-1 and V is TRBV20-1; 9 bases agree with TRBD1. Germline V gene sequence: CDR1 DFQATT, CDR2 SNEGSKA (reference sequence). V was clipped by 0 bases and J by 6 bases; unmatched bases: 5. The CDR3 length is 14 residues. CDR3 in amino acids: CSARETGGAPEAFF. CDR3 DNA sequence: TGCAGTGCTAGAGAGACAGGGGGGGCCCCTGAAGCTTTCTTT.

V is TRBV10-3 and J is TRBJ2-2, with 11 bases lining up with TRBD1. The V gene end was trimmed by 6 bases and the J gene end by 4 bases; junction bases not matched to a gene: 4. The CDR3 length is 15 residues. Germline values: CDR1 ENHRY, CDR2 SYGVKD. The CDR3 spells CAIRRTGGGTGELFF. CDR3 coding DNA: TGTGCCATCAGGAGGACAGGGGGCGGCACCGGGGAGCTGTTTTTT.

For this clonotype: Germline is not matched at one junction end, which may reflect a read error. The genes are TRBV6-4 and TRBJ2-5; TRBD2 aligns across 7 bases. The CDR3 loop spans 15 amino acids. Per the germline V gene, CDR1 is MRHNA and CDR2 is SNTAGT. The CDR3 sequence: CTSSRSGTSQETQYF. CDR3 coding DNA: TGTACCAGCAGTCGGAGCGGGACCAGTCAAGAGACCCAGTACTTC.

This sequence joins TRBV12-3 or TRBV12-4 and TRBJ2-7; 8 bases line up with TRBD1. The trim removed 3 bases at V and 4 bases at J, leaving 11 bases unmatched. The CDR3 is 16 residues long. CDR3 sequence reads: CASSLGRTGSPYEQYF. The CDR3, as DNA: TGTGCCAGCAGTTTGGGGAGGACAGGGTCCCCTTACGAGCAGTACTTC.

This clonotype was picked up many times. The rearrangement joins TRBV6-2 or TRBV6-3 to TRBJ2-7, with D perhaps TRBD2 (6 bases). The ends were cut back, 0 bases at V and 5 bases at J, with 17 bases in the middle. This CDR3 has 16 amino acids. The germline gives CDR1 MNHEY, CDR2 SVGEGT. The CDR3 sequence is CASSYSKRGDFHEQYF. The CDR3, as DNA: TGTGCCAGCAGTTACTCGAAGCGCGGGGACTTCCACGAGCAGTACTTC.

This clonotype was detected a few times. This rearrangement joins TRBV6-1 to TRBJ1-5; TRBD1 might be the D (6 bases). This CDR3 has 14 residues. V lost 4 bases and J lost 4, with 11 bases in between. Germline CDR1 and CDR2: MNHNS and SASEGT. The CDR3 DNA sequence: TGTGCCAGCAGTGGAGGGACACTAAATCAGCCCCAGCATTTT. It is translated as CASSGGTLNQPQHF.

The chain uses TRBV10-3 and TRBJ1-3, with D possibly matching TRBD1 (6 bases). Trimming removed 2 bases from V and 0 bases from J, with 8 bases in between. The CDR3 covers 15 residues. CDR1 and CDR2 (germline): ENHRY, SYGVKD. The CDR3 bases are TGTGCCATCAGTGAGGACAGGATCTCTGGAAACACCATATATTTT. Translated, it gives CAISEDRISGNTIYF.

The chain couples TRBV7-2 to TRBJ1-1; D not certain. Trimming pared 2 bases from V and 4 bases from J, leaving 14 bases between. This CDR3 has 15 residues. In germline, CDR1 is SGHTA, CDR2 FQGNSA. The CDR3 DNA sequence: TGTGCCAGCAGCTTACTCAGGAACCCGTTCACTGAAGCTTTCTTT. Its translation is CASSLLRNPFTEAFF.

This clonotype occurred a few times. The chain is built from TRBV19 and TRBJ1-5; no firm D call. V was shortened by 1 base and J by 4 bases, with 17 bases between the two germline ends. The CDR3 runs 17 residues. Germline CDR1 is LNHDA and CDR2 is SQIVND (reference sequence). Here the CDR3 DNA reads TGTGCCAGTAGTATAGGTAGGATGGGGTATGGAAATCAGCCCCAGCATTTT. Protein sequence: CASSIGRMGYGNQPQHF. Together with reference TRBV19 and TRBJ1-5, the CDR3 gives the full variable domain: DGGITQSPKYLFRKEGQNVTLSCEQNLNHDAMYWYRQDPGQGLRLIYYSQIVNDFQKGDIAEGYSVSREKKESFPLTVTSAQKNPTAFYLCASSIGRMGYGNQPQHFGDGTRLSIL.

This clonotype occurred many times. The chain joins TRBV12-3 or TRBV12-4 to TRBJ1-2, with D hard to call. Trimming shortened V by 3 bases and J by 0 bases, and 11 bases separated the two germline ends. The CDR3 covers 15 residues. CDR3 loop: CASSFSAGANYGYTF. The CDR3 DNA reads TGTGCCAGCAGTTTCAGCGCGGGAGCTAACTATGGCTACACCTTC.

This clonotype was observed a handful of times. The CDR3 reads CASSPDPGEGDTEAFF. The CDR3 nucleotides read TGTGCCAGTAGTCCCGACCCGGGAGAAGGGGACACTGAAGCTTTCTTT. The chain couples TRBV19 to TRBJ1-1, with a possible D match to TRBD1 (5 bases). Trimming left V 5 bases short and J 3 bases short, with 19 bases between. Germline V gives CDR1 LNHDA, CDR2 SQIVND (reference sequence). The CDR3 contains 16 residues. The entire variable domain, with the rest obtained from reference TRBV19 and TRBJ1-1, is as follows: DGGITQSPKYLFRKEGQNVTLSCEQNLNHDAMYWYRQDPGQGLRLIYYSQIVNDFQKGDIAEGYSVSREKKESFPLTVTSAQKNPTAFYLCASSPDPGEGDTEAFFGQGTRLTVV.

The chain joins TRBV20-1 to TRBJ1-2; no clear D. This CDR3 has 16 residues. Germline V gene lookup returns CDR1 DFQATT and CDR2 SNEGSKA (reference sequence). V lost 1 base, J lost 5 bases, and 20 bases lay in between. CDR3 loop: CSARASSASGFYGYTF. CDR3 DNA: TGCAGTGCTAGAGCATCCTCTGCCAGCGGGTTTTATGGCTACACCTTC.

The chain joins TRBV28 to TRBJ1-2, with D possibly matching TRBD1 (5 bases). Germline CDR1 reads MDHEN; CDR2 reads SYDVKM. CDR3 length: 12 residues. V was clipped by 8 bases and J by 6 bases, with 13 bases between them. CDR3 nucleotides: TGTGCCAGCGGACGAGGGACGGATGGCTACACCTTC. This sequence encodes CASGRGTDGYTF.

As regards this clonotype: The CDR3 end shows no conserved phenylalanine or tryptophan, and so a read error is likely. This chain joins TRBV28 and TRBJ1-1; no clear D gene. Looked up from germline, CDR1 is MDHEN and CDR2 is SYDVKM. CDR3 length: 15 residues. V was trimmed by 6 bases and J by 2 bases, leaving 16 bases between them. CDR3 region: CASSPSLGVNTEAFL. The DNA for the CDR3 is TGTGCCAGCAGCCCTTCCCTCGGGGTAAACACTGAAGCTTTCCTT.

The genes are TRBV20-1 and TRBJ1-5; no firm D call. The V gene lost 1 base and the J gene lost 3 bases, with 7 bases spanning the gap. Per the germline V gene, CDR1 is DFQATT and CDR2 is SNEGSKA (reference sequence). The CDR3 runs to 13 residues. CDR3 bases: TGCAGTGCTAGAGCCGGGTTCAATCAGCCCCAGCATTTT. It encodes CSARAGFNQPQHF.